The 10 T cell receptor beta chains presented below share a single source sample, sequenced in a study of T cell repertoires in cytomegalovirus infection. Which antigens these TCRs recognize remains unknown. TCRdb called the reads again in MiXCR, with one record for every CDR3 protein. The table lists some 560,000 distinct CDR3 sequences, around 40% of them singletons, with around 48% in the top ten. This sample comprised cultured PBMCs, obtained from culture after CMV antigen stimulation. Receptors were obtained from a human donor in good health (CMV status not recorded). Some clones in this sample may be carry-over from other donors' samples.

The chain recombines TRBV19 with TRBJ2-4, with no clear D. V gave up 0 bases and J gave up 5 bases, with 5 bases separating them. This CDR3 has 13 amino acids. Germline CDR1 reads LNHDA; CDR2 reads SQIVND (reference sequence). The CDR3 coding sequence is TGTGCCAGTAGTATAGATAGGCAAAACATTCAGTACTTC. Translating it yields CASSIDRQNIQYF.

The rearrangement links TRBV27 to TRBJ2-3; TRBD2 aligns across 13 bases. After removal of 5 bases from V and 8 bases from J, the junction contained 13 bases not matched to a gene. CDR1 MNHEY and CDR2 SMNVEV come from the germline V gene (reference sequence). The CDR3 length is 17 residues. The CDR3 sequence: CASSQGTSGDNVGTQYF. The CDR3 coding sequence is TGTGCCAGCAGTCAAGGGACTAGCGGGGACAACGTGGGTACGCAGTATTTT.

This clonotype was seen only a few times. J is TRBJ1-1 and V is TRBV30; a possible D gene is TRBD1 (5 bases). V lost 0 bases, J lost 4 bases, and 9 bases lay in between. Germline assignment: CDR1 GTSNPN and CDR2 SVGIG (reference sequence). The CDR3 spans 13 residues. The DNA of the CDR3 is TGTGCCTGGAGTGTACAACAGGCCACTGAAGCTTTCTTT. The encoded protein is CAWSVQQATEAFF.

This clonotype was detected only a few times. The chain uses TRBV7-8 and TRBJ2-3; D gene unclear. The CDR3 consists of 13 residues. The germline V gene has CDR1 SGHVS and CDR2 FQNEAQ. The V end was cut by 3 bases, the J end by 6 bases, with 10 bases between. The CDR3, as DNA: TGTGCCAGCAGCTTTCTACGGCGGGATACGCAGTATTTT. This translates into CASSFLRRDTQYF.

The chain links TRBV11-2 to TRBJ2-1; D possibly corresponds to TRBD1 (5 bases). The CDR3 totals 14 residues. V was pared by 4 bases and J by 6 bases, with 13 bases between. Germline assignment: CDR1 SGHAT and CDR2 FQNNGV. CDR3 sequence: CASSSIRVLNEQFF. CDR3 sequence (DNA): TGTGCCAGCAGCTCGATCAGGGTTCTCAATGAGCAGTTCTTC.

The chain uses TRBV5-4 and TRBJ1-1; possibly TRBD1 for D (5 bases). This CDR3 contains 13 residues. V was pared by 10 bases and J by 4 bases, with 17 bases between. Germline values: CDR1 SGHNT, CDR2 YYREEE (reference sequence). This CDR3 is CARARGLGTEAFF. In nucleotides, the CDR3 is TGTGCCCGGGCAAGGGGCCTCGGCACTGAAGCTTTCTTT.

The rearrangement uses TRBV5-1 and TRBJ2-1; no clear D. The CDR3 runs to 14 residues. Germline-derived CDR1 and CDR2 are SGHRS and YFSETQ. V was trimmed by 0 bases and J by 5 bases, leaving 9 bases between them. The CDR3 is CASSLGATDNEQFF. CDR3 in DNA: TGCGCCAGCAGCTTGGGGGCTACAGACAATGAGCAGTTCTTC.

The chain is built from TRBV29-1 and TRBJ2-1; unclear D gene. V lost 6 bases to trimming and J lost 0 bases, with 6 bases between them. Germline CDR1 is SQVTM and CDR2 is ANQGSEA. The CDR3 totals 12 residues. The CDR3 loop reads CSVIYSYNEQFF. The DNA of the CDR3 is TGCAGCGTGATTTACTCCTACAATGAGCAGTTCTTC.

The chain couples TRBV28 to TRBJ2-7; tentative D call: TRBD1 (6 bases). With 5 bases removed from V and 2 bases from J, the gap between germline ends came to 13 bases. The CDR3 loop spans 14 amino acids. The germline V gene has CDR1 MDHEN and CDR2 SYDVKM. CDR3 sequence (DNA): TGTGCCAGCAGTGTAACCGACAGGACCTACGAGCAGTACTTC. Its translation is CASSVTDRTYEQYF.

V and J are TRBV4-1 and TRBJ2-3, with 8 bases matching TRBD2. The trim removed 4 bases at V and 4 bases at J, leaving 10 bases unmatched. The CDR3 has 16 residues. Per the germline V gene, CDR1 is MGHRA and CDR2 is YSYEKL. As DNA, the CDR3 is TGCGCCAGCAGCCGCAATCCGGGACTAGAGGCAGATACGCAGTATTTT. It yields the protein CASSRNPGLEADTQYF.